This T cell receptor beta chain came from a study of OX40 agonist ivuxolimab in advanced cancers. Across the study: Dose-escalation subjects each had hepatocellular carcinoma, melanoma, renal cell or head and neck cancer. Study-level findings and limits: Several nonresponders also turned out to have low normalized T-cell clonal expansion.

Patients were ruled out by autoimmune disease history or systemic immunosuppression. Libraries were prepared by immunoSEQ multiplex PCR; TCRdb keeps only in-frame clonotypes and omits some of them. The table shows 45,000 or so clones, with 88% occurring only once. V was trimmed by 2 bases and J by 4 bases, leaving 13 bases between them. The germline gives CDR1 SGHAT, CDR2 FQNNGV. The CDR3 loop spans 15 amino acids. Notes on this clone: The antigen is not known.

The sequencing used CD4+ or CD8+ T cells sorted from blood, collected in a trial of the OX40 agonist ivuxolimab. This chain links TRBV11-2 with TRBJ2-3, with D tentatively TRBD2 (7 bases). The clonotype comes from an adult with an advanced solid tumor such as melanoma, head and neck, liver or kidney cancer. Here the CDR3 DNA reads TGTGCCAGCAGCTTAACAGGGACTACACCAGATACGCAGTATTTT. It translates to CASSLTGTTPDTQYF. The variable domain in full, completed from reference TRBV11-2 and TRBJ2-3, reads EAGVAQSPRYKIIEKRQSVAFWCNPISGHATLYWYQQILGQGPKLLIQFQNNGVVDDSQLPKDRFSAERLKGVDSTLKIQPAKLEDSAVYLCASSLTGTTPDTQYFGPGTRLTVL.